The source of this T cell receptor beta chain is a study of cytomegalovirus exposure and HLA in healthy donors. Background on the study: An earlier analysis identified 117 million unique TCR beta sequences in about 180 million T cells. Study-level results: TRBV6-2, TRBV6-3 and some other V segments were unresolvable in 87-base-pair reads.

CDR1 is LNHNV and CDR2 is YYDKDF in the germline V gene (reference sequence). V shed 0 bases, J shed 3 bases, and the junction held 6 bases outside the gene matches. This CDR3 has 16 amino acids. On this clone: Its specificity is not known.

PCR involved 60 Vbeta and 13 Jbeta primers. The protocol was immunoSEQ multiplex PCR, while the TCRdb copy is restricted to in-frame clones and leaves out a portion. The repertoire holds some 120,000 clones, 55% to 75% seen once, with 1.6% in the top ten. Sequencing was performed on PBMCs. The chain recombines TRBV15 with TRBJ2-7, with 9 bases that match TRBD2. The sequence came from a man aged 30 to 39 in good health and CMV-seropositive. This chain's CDR3 is CATSREVQREVYEQYF. The CDR3 nucleotides are TGTGCCACCAGCAGAGAGGTTCAGCGGGAGGTCTACGAGCAGTACTTC.